These 20 T cell receptor beta chains originate from one sample sequenced in a study of T-cell reconstitution after alpha-beta-depleted transplantation in children. As it was prepared, the TCRbeta library received unique molecular identifiers. TCRdb passed the PCR reads through MiXCR, listing each CDR3 protein once. The sample carries 240,000 or so distinct CDR3 sequences, roughly 8% recorded once. Source: PBMCs, mostly from graft donor cells, taken 180 days after TCRalphabeta/CD19-depleted stem cell transplant. The receptors were sampled from a male patient between 10 and 17 years old who had a stem cell transplant for acute lymphoblastic leukemia, so the T cells may come from the graft donor.

This chain links TRBV7-9 with TRBJ1-6; a weak D match, TRBD1 (6 bases). The CDR3 loop spans 14 amino acids. V was clipped by 4 bases and J by 7 bases, with 11 bases between them. Germline CDR1 reads SEHNR; CDR2 reads FQNEAQ (reference sequence). The CDR3 protein is CASSYPGQNSPLHF. CDR3 bases: TGTGCCAGCAGCTACCCGGGACAAAATTCACCCCTCCACTTT.

In its sample, this clonotype was seen many times. The chain couples TRBV20-1 to TRBJ2-1, with D unresolved. The CDR3 is 12 residues long. Germline V gene sequence: CDR1 DFQATT, CDR2 SNEGSKA (reference sequence). V was clipped by 3 bases and J by 8 bases, with 11 bases between them. In nucleotides, the CDR3 is TGCAGTGCTAGTAGTTTTGAATATGAGCAGTTCTTC. Protein sequence: CSASSFEYEQFF.

The sample holds many counts of this clonotype. This sequence joins TRBV29-1 and TRBJ1-1; no definite D call. Trimming removed 4 bases from V and 1 base from J, with 7 bases in between. The V gene's germline CDR1 is SQVTM and CDR2 ANQGSEA. This CDR3 spans 12 amino acids. The CDR3 DNA is TGCAGCGTTGCTCCCCAGAACACTGAAGCTTTCTTT. Translated, it gives CSVAPQNTEAFF.

This clonotype was recorded at least ten times. The V gene is TRBV19, the J gene TRBJ1-1; maybe TRBD1 (6 bases). CDR1 LNHDA and CDR2 SQIVND come from the germline V gene (reference sequence). The length of the CDR3 is 14 residues. Trimming pared 6 bases from V and 0 bases from J, leaving 11 bases between. In DNA, the CDR3 is TGTGCCAGTAGAACAGGGCTACTGAACACTGAAGCTTTCTTT. Translating it yields CASRTGLLNTEAFF.

This clonotype was seen at least ten times. The chain couples TRBV28 to TRBJ2-1; the D gene is possibly TRBD2 (5 bases). The V end lost 2 bases, the J end lost 3 bases, and 14 bases lay between the germline ends. The CDR3 spans 16 residues. Germline CDR1 is MDHEN and CDR2 is SYDVKM. The CDR3 is CASSLTLATVYNEQFF. DNA of the CDR3: TGTGCCAGCAGTTTAACCCTAGCTACCGTCTACAATGAGCAGTTCTTC.

This clonotype showed up many times. The chain carries TRBV7-8 and TRBJ2-1, with 15 bases that match TRBD2. The V and J ends lost 10 bases and 0 bases, in that order; junction bases with no gene match: 10. This CDR3 contains 18 residues. Germline lookup yields CDR1 SGHVS and CDR2 FQNEAQ. CDR3 sequence reads: CAIMGLAGGMSSYNEQFF. The CDR3 nucleotides read TGTGCCATCATGGGACTAGCGGGGGGTATGAGCTCCTACAATGAGCAGTTCTTC.

This clonotype has ten or more counts. The rearrangement uses TRBV3-1 and TRBJ2-1, with 9 bases fitting TRBD2. The CDR3 has 16 amino acids. The V segment lost 0 bases and the J segment 14 bases; nucleotides outside the gene matches: 14. CDR1 and CDR2 (germline): LGHDT, YNNKEL (reference sequence). The CDR3 loop is CASSQEVGTSSPREFF. The CDR3 bases are TGTGCCAGCAGCCAAGAGGTCGGGACTAGCAGCCCTAGGGAGTTCTTC.

In this sample, this clonotype turned up many times. The chain's CDR3 is CASSTRTGQSLSTEAFF. The CDR3 region has the DNA TGTGCCAGCAGCACACGAACGGGACAGTCCTTGAGCACTGAAGCTTTCTTT. The gene calls are TRBV7-6 and TRBJ1-1; TRBD1 matches at 7 bases. The germline V gene encodes CDR1 SGHVS and CDR2 FNYEAQ. This CDR3 region has 17 residues. V lost 5 bases and J lost 4; bases outside the gene matches: 16.

This chain's CDR3 is CASSPFGSGYEQYF. Here the CDR3 DNA reads TGCGCCAGCAGCCCCTTCGGGTCAGGGTACGAGCAGTACTTC. The rearrangement uses TRBV5-1 and TRBJ2-7; D might be TRBD1 (5 bases). This CDR3 is 14 amino acids long. V lost 4 bases to trimming and J lost 4 bases, with 15 bases between them. Germline V gene sequence: CDR1 SGHRS, CDR2 YFSETQ.

This clonotype was found many times. The V call is TRBV6-2 or TRBV6-3, the J call TRBJ1-1, with TRBD1 identical over 8 bases. Trimming took 4 bases from V and 0 from J; bases not matched to a gene: 16. CDR1 is MNHEY, CDR2 SVGEGT, per germline. The CDR3 has 19 amino acids. CDR3 loop: CASSSAITALRGLNTEAFF. The DNA for the CDR3 is TGTGCCAGCAGTTCGGCGATCACAGCGCTCAGGGGGCTGAACACTGAAGCTTTCTTT.

This clonotype has ten or more counts. The V and J genes are TRBV7-6 and TRBJ1-3, with D uncertain. Between the trimmed V and J ends, which lost 3 bases and 0 bases, there was a span of 15 bases. The CDR3 loop spans 17 amino acids. Germline values: CDR1 SGHVS, CDR2 FNYEAQ. The CDR3 DNA reads as TGTGCCAGCAGCTTGACCACTTACAGTTACTCTGGAAACACCATATATTTT. This sequence encodes CASSLTTYSYSGNTIYF.

Many counts were recorded for this clonotype. V usage is TRBV20-1 and J usage is TRBJ2-1; D is perhaps TRBD1 or TRBD2 (5 bases each). V lost 1 base and J lost 4, with 14 bases in between. The CDR3 contains 15 residues. From germline, CDR1 is DFQATT and CDR2 SNEGSKA (reference sequence). CDR3 sequence: CSARGGGWVYNEQFF. The CDR3 DNA follows: TGCAGTGCTAGAGGTGGGGGTTGGGTTTACAATGAGCAGTTCTTC.

This clonotype was detected a few times. The V gene is TRBV20-1, the J gene TRBJ1-6; D remains unclear. This CDR3 spans 16 amino acids. Trimming took off 1 base at V and 0 bases at J, with 10 bases between the two ends. From germline, CDR1 is DFQATT and CDR2 SNEGSKA (reference sequence). CDR3 residues: CSARGPVVSYNSPLHF. The CDR3 DNA reads as TGCAGTGCTAGAGGGCCCGTAGTCTCCTATAATTCACCCCTCCACTTT.

This clonotype has ten or more counts. The J gene is TRBJ2-7, the V gene TRBV11-2; 10 bases fit TRBD2. CDR1 is SGHAT and CDR2 is FQNNGV in the germline V gene. J gave up 3 bases and V 5 bases, and 4 bases lay outside the gene matches. This CDR3 spans 14 amino acids. The DNA for the CDR3 is TGTGCCAGCAGCCCTATAGCGGGAGGCTACGAGCAGTACTTC. This gives the protein CASSPIAGGYEQYF.

The rearrangement joins TRBV28 to TRBJ2-7; 9 bases match TRBD2. Germline loops: CDR1 MDHEN, CDR2 SYDVKM. The CDR3 is made up of 17 amino acids. J gave up 3 bases and V 5 bases, and 14 bases lay outside the gene matches. The CDR3 DNA follows: TGTGCCAGCAGTCCCTTGGGGACTAGCAAGCGGGACTACGAGCAGTACTTC. It codes for CASSPLGTSKRDYEQYF. Full variable domain (outside the CDR3, taken from reference TRBV28 and TRBJ2-7): DVKVTQSSRYLVKRTGEKVFLECVQDMDHENMFWYRQDPGLGLRLIYFSYDVKMKEKGDIPEGYSVSREKKERFSLILESASTNQTSMYLCASSPLGTSKRDYEQYFGPGTRLTVT.

This clonotype was seen repeatedly, ten times or more. The chain recombines TRBV14 with TRBJ2-2; perhaps TRBD1 as D (5 bases). The V gene lost 3 bases and the J gene lost 3 bases, with 14 bases spanning the gap. Per the germline V gene, CDR1 is SGHDN and CDR2 is FVKESK. This CDR3 is 16 amino acids long. CDR3 in DNA: TGTGCCAGCAGCCACCGTAGGGCAGGGCACACCGGGGAGCTGTTTTTT. Protein sequence: CASSHRRAGHTGELFF.

To note about this clonotype: This may stem from a read error, because a much larger clone lies one nucleotide away. The chain carries TRBV9 and TRBJ2-2, with D hard to call. The V gene's germline CDR1 is SGDLS and CDR2 YYNGEE. This CDR3 has 11 amino acids. V gave up 3 bases and J gave up 9 bases, with 6 bases separating them. The CDR3 here is CASSGNWELFF. The CDR3 region has the DNA TGTGCCAGCAGCGGAAACTGGGAGCTGTTTTTT. Filled out from reference TRBV9 and TRBJ2-2, the complete variable domain reads DSGVTQTPKHLITATGQRVTLRCSPRSGDLSVYWYQQSLDQGLQFLIQYYNGEERAKGNILERFSAQQFPDLHSELNLSSLELGDSALYFCASSGNWELFFGEGSRLTVL.

This clonotype showed up many times. The chain is built from TRBV7-9 and TRBJ1-6; D gene unclear. The CDR3 sequence is 14 residues long. V was shortened by 5 bases and J by 10 bases, with 15 bases between the two germline ends. CDR1 and CDR2 from the germline V gene are SEHNR and FQNEAQ (reference sequence). This CDR3 reads CASSPHSMESPLHF. The CDR3 DNA sequence: TGTGCCAGCAGCCCTCACAGTATGGAGTCACCCCTCCACTTT. The complete variable domain, with remaining parts taken from reference TRBV7-9 and TRBJ1-6, reads DTGVSQNPRHKITKRGQNVTFRCDPISEHNRLYWYRQTLGQGPEFLTYFQNEAQLEKSRLLSDRFSAERPKGSFSTLEIQRTEQGDSAMYLCASSPHSMESPLHFGNGTRLTVT.

This chain uses TRBV5-1 with TRBJ2-7; 8 bases are a match to TRBD1. Unmatched junction bases numbered 6, after V lost 4 bases and J lost 6 bases. Germline lookup yields CDR1 SGHRS and CDR2 YFSETQ. This CDR3 is built from 13 residues. The DNA for the CDR3 is TGCGCCAGCAGCCACTACGACAGGGGCGAGCAGTACTTC. Residues: CASSHYDRGEQYF.

This clonotype was seen just once. It may be a read error: a sequence one base away is much more abundant. The rearrangement uses TRBV27 and TRBJ1-3; 7 bases fit TRBD1. Germline lookup yields CDR1 MNHEY and CDR2 SMNVEV (reference sequence). The length of the CDR3 is 15 residues. The CDR3, as DNA: TGTGCCAGCAGTTACAGGGGTCTTTCTGGAAACACCAAATATTTT. Translated: CASSYRGLSGNTKYF.